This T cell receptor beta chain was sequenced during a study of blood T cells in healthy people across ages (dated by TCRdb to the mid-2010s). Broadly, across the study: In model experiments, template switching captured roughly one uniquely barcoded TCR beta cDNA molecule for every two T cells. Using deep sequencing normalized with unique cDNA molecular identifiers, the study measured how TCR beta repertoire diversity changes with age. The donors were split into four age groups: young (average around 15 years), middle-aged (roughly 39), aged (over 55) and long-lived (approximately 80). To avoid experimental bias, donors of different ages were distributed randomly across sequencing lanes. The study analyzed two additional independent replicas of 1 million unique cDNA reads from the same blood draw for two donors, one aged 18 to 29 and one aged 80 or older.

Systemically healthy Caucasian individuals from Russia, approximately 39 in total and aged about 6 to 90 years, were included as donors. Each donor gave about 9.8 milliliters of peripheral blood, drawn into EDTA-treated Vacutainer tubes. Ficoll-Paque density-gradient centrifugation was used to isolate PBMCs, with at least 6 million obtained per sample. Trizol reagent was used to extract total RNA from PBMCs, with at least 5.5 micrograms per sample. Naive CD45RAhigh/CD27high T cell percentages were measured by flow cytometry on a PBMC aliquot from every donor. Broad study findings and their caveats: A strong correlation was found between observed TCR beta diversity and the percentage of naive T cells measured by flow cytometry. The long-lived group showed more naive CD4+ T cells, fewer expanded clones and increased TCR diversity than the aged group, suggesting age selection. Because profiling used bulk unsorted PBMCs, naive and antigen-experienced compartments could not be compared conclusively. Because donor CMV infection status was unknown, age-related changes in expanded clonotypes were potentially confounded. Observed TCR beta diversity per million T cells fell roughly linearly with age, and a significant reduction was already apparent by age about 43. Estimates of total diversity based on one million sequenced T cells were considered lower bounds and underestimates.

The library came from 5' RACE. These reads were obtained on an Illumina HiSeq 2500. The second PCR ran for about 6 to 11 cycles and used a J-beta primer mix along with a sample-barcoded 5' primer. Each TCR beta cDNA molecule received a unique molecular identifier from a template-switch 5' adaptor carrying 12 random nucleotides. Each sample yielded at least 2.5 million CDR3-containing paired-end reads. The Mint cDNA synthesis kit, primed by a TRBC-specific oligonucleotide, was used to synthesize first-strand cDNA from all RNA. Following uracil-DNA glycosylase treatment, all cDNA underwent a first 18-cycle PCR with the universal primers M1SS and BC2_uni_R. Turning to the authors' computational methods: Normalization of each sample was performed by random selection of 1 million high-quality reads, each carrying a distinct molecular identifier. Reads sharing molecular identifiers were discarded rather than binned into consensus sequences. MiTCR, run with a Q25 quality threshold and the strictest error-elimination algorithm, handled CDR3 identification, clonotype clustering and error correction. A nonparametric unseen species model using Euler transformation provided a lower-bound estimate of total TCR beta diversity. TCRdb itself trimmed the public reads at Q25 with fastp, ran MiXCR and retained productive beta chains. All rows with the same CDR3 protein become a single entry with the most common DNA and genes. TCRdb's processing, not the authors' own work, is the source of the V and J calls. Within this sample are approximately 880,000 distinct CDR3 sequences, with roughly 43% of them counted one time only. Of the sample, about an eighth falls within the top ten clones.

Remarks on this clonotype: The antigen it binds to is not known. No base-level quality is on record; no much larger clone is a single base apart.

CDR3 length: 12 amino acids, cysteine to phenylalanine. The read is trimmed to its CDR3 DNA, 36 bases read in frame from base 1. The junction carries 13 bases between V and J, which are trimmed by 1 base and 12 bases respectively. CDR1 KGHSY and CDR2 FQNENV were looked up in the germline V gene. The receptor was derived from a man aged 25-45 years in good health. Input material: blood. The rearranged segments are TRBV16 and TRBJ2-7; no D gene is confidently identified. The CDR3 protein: CASSQFLGKRYF. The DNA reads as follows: TGTGCCAGCAGCCAATTCCTTGGGAAAAGGTACTTC. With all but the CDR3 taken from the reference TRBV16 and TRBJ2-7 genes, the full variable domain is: GEEVAQTPKHLVRGEGQKAKLYCAPIKGHSYVFWYQQVLKNEFKFLISFQNENVFDETGMPKERFSAKCLPNSPCSLEIQATKLEDSAVYFCASSQFLGKRYFGPGTRLTVT.